These 31 T cell receptor beta chains share one sample of origin, sequenced in a study of PD-L1 blockade in urothelial cancer. TCRdb's table, derived via immunoSEQ multiplex PCR, lists solely in-frame clones and lacks some. Of 35,000 to 50,000 clones listed, 81% are singletons. The source material was PBMCs, sampled around atezolizumab (anti-PD-L1) treatment. Every receptor here comes from a man aged 70-80 years with urothelial cancer.

The chain couples TRBV12-5 to TRBJ1-5; D gene unclear. Between the trimmed V and J ends, which lost 1 base and 7 bases, there was a span of 8 bases. Per germline, CDR1 LGHNT and CDR2 FRNRAP. The CDR3 length is 13 residues. CDR3 in amino acids: CASGLGGEQPQHF. In DNA form, the CDR3 reads TGTGCTAGTGGTTTGGGCGGGGAGCAGCCCCAGCATTTT.

This clone was seen just once. The chain carries TRBV19 and TRBJ2-1; 7 nucleotides align to TRBD1. The germline gives CDR1 LNHDA, CDR2 SQIVND (reference sequence). The V and J ends lost 5 bases and 7 bases, in that order; junction bases with no gene match: 5. The CDR3 is made up of 13 amino acids. The CDR3 DNA follows: TGTGCCAGTAGTGGGACAGTTTTTAATGAGCAGTTCTTC. As protein: CASSGTVFNEQFF.

Worth noting for this clone: Germline and junction disagree at one end, which may indicate a read error. Here the CDR3 reads CASSWGQGPQETQYF. In DNA, the CDR3 is TGTGCCAGCAGCTGGGGACAGGGACCCCAAGAGACCCAGTACTTC. The chain couples TRBV5-1 to TRBJ2-5; 9 bases agree with TRBD1. Germline assignment: CDR1 SGHRS and CDR2 YFSETQ. The CDR3 totals 15 residues.

The chain couples TRBV9 to TRBJ1-4; TRBD1 might be the D (5 bases). Trimming pared 0 bases from V and 5 bases from J, leaving 11 bases between. The CDR3 extends over 15 amino acids. The germline CDR1 and CDR2 sequences are SGDLS and YYNGEE. For the CDR3, the DNA is TGTGCCAGCAGCGTAGCTGGGGGGGGGAATGAAAAACTGTTTTTT. Its protein is CASSVAGGGNEKLFF.

The rearrangement joins TRBV7-9 to TRBJ2-1; 7 bases match TRBD2. The CDR3 loop spans 13 amino acids. V dropped 7 bases and J dropped 8; count of bases not matched to a gene: 8. CDR1 is SEHNR, CDR2 FQNEAQ, per germline (reference sequence). The CDR3 nucleotides read TGTGCCAGCACCGGGGGGTCCATACATGAGCAGTTCTTC. Translated: CASTGGSIHEQFF.

This sequence joins TRBV27 and TRBJ1-3, with TRBD1 identical over 7 bases. The CDR3 consists of 15 residues. Germline-derived CDR1 and CDR2 are MNHEY and SMNVEV (reference sequence). The junction had 11 bases not matched to a gene; V was cut back by 8 bases and J by 4 bases. DNA for the CDR3: TGTGCCAGCGACAGGGATTATGGTGCCGGAAACACCATATATTTT. Translated, it gives CASDRDYGAGNTIYF.

The sample holds one count of this clone. DNA of the CDR3: TGTGCCAGCAGTTTAGGGGGACAGGGAAACGATGAGCAGTTCTTC. Its translation is CASSLGGQGNDEQFF. This rearrangement joins TRBV28 to TRBJ2-1, with 9 nucleotides matching TRBD1. V gave up 2 bases and J gave up 8 bases; unmatched junction bases: 7. The CDR3 contains 15 residues. Germline CDR1 is MDHEN and CDR2 is SYDVKM.

This clone was seen just once. V and J are TRBV9 and TRBJ2-1; TRBD2 agrees at 9 bases. CDR1 and CDR2 (germline): SGDLS, YYNGEE. V dropped 4 bases and J dropped 3; count of bases not matched to a gene: 5. The CDR3 has 15 amino acids. CDR3: CASSPGSGSYNEQFF. The DNA of the CDR3 is TGTGCCAGCAGCCCCGGTAGCGGGAGCTACAATGAGCAGTTCTTC. Looking up the rest from reference TRBV9 and TRBJ2-1 gives the full variable domain: DSGVTQTPKHLITATGQRVTLRCSPRSGDLSVYWYQQSLDQGLQFLIQYYNGEERAKGNILERFSAQQFPDLHSELNLSSLELGDSALYFCASSPGSGSYNEQFFGPGTRLTVL.

The rearrangement joins TRBV5-1 to TRBJ2-5, with TRBD2 identical over 8 bases. Germline V gene sequence: CDR1 SGHRS, CDR2 YFSETQ. The CDR3 covers 16 residues. The V and J ends lost 0 bases and 2 bases, in that order; junction bases with no gene match: 6. Here the CDR3 DNA reads TGCGCCAGCAGCTTGGCCGGCGGGAGGAAGCAAGAGACCCAGTACTTC. Its protein is CASSLAGGRKQETQYF.

V gene TRBV9 combines with J gene TRBJ1-3; 9 bases fit TRBD1. Germline-derived CDR1 and CDR2 are SGDLS and YYNGEE. V lost 3 bases to trimming and J lost 4 bases; unmatched junction nucleotides: 5. The CDR3 contains 15 residues. CDR3 sequence: CASSAQGAGGNTIYF. CDR3 nucleotides: TGTGCCAGCAGCGCACAGGGGGCGGGGGGAAACACCATATATTTT.

The chain links TRBV7-2 to TRBJ2-1; 9 bases match TRBD2. Per germline, CDR1 SGHTA and CDR2 FQGNSA. V shed 5 bases and J 0 bases; nucleotides not matched to a gene: 2. This CDR3 comprises 15 residues. Written as DNA, the CDR3 is TGTGCCAGCAGCCTTAGCGGGAGCTCCTACAATGAGCAGTTCTTC. The encoded protein is CASSLSGSSYNEQFF.

This chain uses TRBV6-4 with TRBJ2-1; 11 bases line up with TRBD2. Germline lookup yields CDR1 MRHNA and CDR2 SNTAGT. The CDR3 loop spans 15 amino acids. V dropped 0 bases and J dropped 6; count of bases not matched to a gene: 1. CDR3 nucleotide sequence: TGTGCCAGCAGTGACTCACTAGCGGGAGCCAATGAGCAGTTCTTC. Translation gives CASSDSLAGANEQFF.

To note about this clone: Other DNA sequences within the sample encode an identical CDR3. The rearrangement uses TRBV4-3 and TRBJ1-1; D is possibly TRBD1 (6 bases). The CDR3 has 13 amino acids. V was pared by 2 bases and J by 8 bases, with 12 bases between. The germline CDR1 and CDR2 sequences are LGHNA and YSLEER. The CDR3 DNA sequence: TGCGCCAGCAGCCAAACGTGGACAGCAGAAGCTTTCTTT. Protein sequence: CASSQTWTAEAFF.

The rearrangement joins TRBV4-1 to TRBJ1-3, with 8 bases lining up with TRBD1. CDR3 length: 15 amino acids. V lost 0 bases and J lost 4; bases outside the gene matches: 2. CDR1 and CDR2 (germline): MGHRA, YSYEKL. DNA of the CDR3: TGCGCCAGCAGCCAAGATGGGGACAGGGGAAACACCATATATTTT. This sequence encodes CASSQDGDRGNTIYF.

V is TRBV19 and J is TRBJ2-1; a weak D match, TRBD2 (5 bases). This CDR3 is 16 amino acids long. Deletions cut 0 bases from V and 9 bases from J, with 18 bases between. CDR1 is LNHDA and CDR2 is SQIVND in the germline V gene (reference sequence). The CDR3 reads CASSIDSPSYSLEQFF. The CDR3 DNA follows: TGTGCCAGTAGTATAGATTCCCCTAGCTATTCGCTTGAGCAGTTCTTC.

V is TRBV15 and J is TRBJ2-2, with 7 bases that match TRBD1. From germline, CDR1 is LNHNV and CDR2 YYDKDF (reference sequence). The V segment lost 3 bases and the J segment 6 bases; nucleotides outside the gene matches: 4. This CDR3 region has 14 residues. The CDR3 nucleotides are TGTGCCACCAGCAGGAGACAGGGAGCCGGGGAGCTGTTTTTT. Protein sequence: CATSRRQGAGELFF.

This clone is medium-sized by share. Relative to the germline gene, one junction end is altered; a read error may explain this. The J gene is TRBJ1-4, the V gene TRBV7-9, with D possibly TRBD1 on 5 matching bases. The length of the CDR3 is 14 residues. Germline values: CDR1 SEHNR, CDR2 FQNEAQ (reference sequence). CDR3 loop: CAGSSTATNEKLFF. The CDR3, as DNA: TGTGCCGGCAGTTCGACAGCAACTAATGAAAAACTGTTTTTT.

The J gene is TRBJ2-3, the V gene TRBV5-1, with 10 bases that match TRBD1. The CDR3 length is 14 residues. The V gene's germline CDR1 is SGHRS and CDR2 YFSETQ. Trimming removed 4 bases from V and 3 bases from J; junction bases left unmatched: 2. The CDR3 sequence: CASSPGQGTDTQYF. As DNA, the CDR3 is TGCGCCAGCAGCCCGGGACAGGGGACAGATACGCAGTATTTT.

This clone appeared a single time. The chain joins TRBV5-1 to TRBJ2-6; maybe TRBD2 (5 bases). Between the trimmed V and J ends, which lost 1 base and 0 bases, there was a span of 32 bases. Looked up from germline, CDR1 is SGHRS and CDR2 is YFSETQ. The CDR3 has 24 amino acids. CDR3 sequence reads: CASSLNGEEPVYPFLSSGANVLTF. The CDR3 coding sequence is TGCGCCAGCAGCTTGAACGGGGAAGAGCCAGTTTACCCGTTTCTAAGCTCTGGGGCCAACGTCCTGACTTTC.

The chain uses TRBV7-2 and TRBJ1-2; TRBD1 might be the D (5 bases). The V and J ends lost 5 bases and 7 bases respectively, with 17 bases between them. CDR3 length equals 14 residues. Germline V lookup: CDR1 SGHTA, CDR2 FQGNSA. The CDR3 DNA is TGTGCCAGCAGCCTCGGGACCCGCGGGAGTGGCTACACCTTC. Translation: CASSLGTRGSGYTF.

V usage is TRBV4-1 and J usage is TRBJ2-3, with 12 bases identical to TRBD2. Trimming cost V 4 bases and J 0 bases; bases outside gene matches: 2. There are 16 residues in the CDR3. Germline lookup yields CDR1 MGHRA and CDR2 YSYEKL. CDR3 residues: CASSLLAGGSTDTQYF. The CDR3 DNA reads TGCGCCAGCAGCCTCCTAGCGGGAGGGAGCACAGATACGCAGTATTTT.

The rearrangement links TRBV19 to TRBJ1-5; unclear D gene. V dropped 7 bases and J dropped 0 bases, with 16 bases sitting between them. Germline assignment: CDR1 LNHDA and CDR2 SQIVND (reference sequence). The length of the CDR3 is 16 residues. The CDR3 sequence is CASTLGSPYSNQPQHF. The CDR3 DNA is TGTGCCAGTACTCTCGGGAGTCCCTATAGCAATCAGCCCCAGCATTTT. Full variable domain (outside the CDR3, taken from reference TRBV19 and TRBJ1-5): DGGITQSPKYLFRKEGQNVTLSCEQNLNHDAMYWYRQDPGQGLRLIYYSQIVNDFQKGDIAEGYSVSREKKESFPLTVTSAQKNPTAFYLCASTLGSPYSNQPQHFGDGTRLSIL.

For the CDR3, the DNA is TGTGCCAGTAGTATAAGCGGGAGTACAGATACGCAGTATTTT. Amino acid sequence: CASSISGSTDTQYF. The V and J genes are TRBV19 and TRBJ2-3; 8 bases line up with TRBD2. Losses at the gene ends were 2 bases for V and 3 bases for J; bases not matched to a gene: 1. CDR3 length equals 14 residues. The germline gives CDR1 LNHDA, CDR2 SQIVND (reference sequence).

This chain connects TRBV27 to TRBJ2-2; 14 nucleotides line up with TRBD2. CDR1 MNHEY and CDR2 SMNVEV come from the germline V gene (reference sequence). The CDR3 consists of 17 residues. V lost 7 bases to trimming and J lost 7 bases; unmatched junction nucleotides: 11. This chain's CDR3 is CASTLKGLAGVGGELFF. The CDR3 region has the DNA TGTGCCAGCACCTTAAAGGGACTAGCGGGGGTCGGCGGGGAGCTGTTTTTT.

The chain carries TRBV27 and TRBJ2-5, with 7 bases fitting TRBD1. The V segment lost 6 bases and the J segment 3 bases; nucleotides outside the gene matches: 4. This CDR3 is 13 amino acids long. CDR1 is MNHEY and CDR2 is SMNVEV in the germline V gene (reference sequence). The CDR3 region is CASRFDREETQYF. The CDR3 DNA reads as TGTGCCAGCAGATTCGACAGGGAAGAGACCCAGTACTTC.

The rearrangement joins TRBV21-1 to TRBJ2-7; TRBD2 is the table's D call and was not checked against the DNA. TRBV21-1 is listed as a pseudogene. This CDR3 is built from 17 residues. The CDR3 sequence is CASSNPSLDRYSYEQYF. The CDR3, as DNA: TGTGCCAGCAGCAACCCTTCACTAGACCGTTACTCCTACGAGCAGTACTTC.

The J gene is TRBJ1-5, the V gene TRBV9; D gene ambiguous. Trimming shortened V by 0 bases and J by 4 bases, and 5 bases separated the two germline ends. The germline V gene has CDR1 SGDLS and CDR2 YYNGEE. The CDR3 length is 13 residues. CDR3 loop: CASSVGLNQPQHF. The CDR3 DNA is TGTGCCAGCAGCGTAGGACTTAATCAGCCCCAGCATTTT. Drawing the rest from reference TRBV9 and TRBJ1-5, the complete variable domain is DSGVTQTPKHLITATGQRVTLRCSPRSGDLSVYWYQQSLDQGLQFLIQYYNGEERAKGNILERFSAQQFPDLHSELNLSSLELGDSALYFCASSVGLNQPQHFGDGTRLSIL.

The chain uses TRBV7-3 and TRBJ1-1, with TRBD1 matching over 8 bases. Germline CDR1 reads SGHTA; CDR2 reads FQGTGA. J gave up 3 bases and V 0 bases, and 3 bases lay outside the gene matches. CDR3 size: 15 residues. The CDR3: CASSLTGQGDTEAFF. The CDR3 bases are TGTGCCAGCAGCTTAACCGGACAGGGAGACACTGAAGCTTTCTTT.

This clone was seen only a few times. The junction does not match germline at one end; this may be a read error. The chain links TRBV7-7 to TRBJ2-2; TRBD2 agrees at 8 bases. The CDR3 has 17 amino acids. The germline V gene has CDR1 SSHAT and CDR2 FNYEAQ (reference sequence). The CDR3 reads CASSLDHRGGNTGELFF. The CDR3 nucleotides are TGTGCTAGCAGCTTAGACCACCGGGGGGGGAACACCGGGGAGCTGTTTTTT. Looking up the rest from reference TRBV7-7 and TRBJ2-2 gives the full variable domain: GAGVSQSPRYKVTKRGQDVTLRCDPISSHATLYWYQQALGQGPEFLTYFNYEAQPDKSGLPSDRFSAERPEGSISTLTIQRTEQRDSAMYRCASSLDHRGGNTGELFFGEGSRLTVL.

The V gene is TRBV5-3, the J gene TRBJ2-3; 11 bases agree with TRBD1. TRBV5-3 is an ORF; its function is uncertain. This CDR3 contains 17 residues. Trimming cost V 4 bases and J 1 base; bases outside gene matches: 8. The CDR3 DNA is TGTGCCAGAAGCAAGCCGGGACAGGGGGTTTGCACAGATACGCAGTATTTT. Translation: CARSKPGQGVCTDTQYF.

The chain couples TRBV28 to TRBJ2-1; D is ambiguous. Germline lookup yields CDR1 MDHEN and CDR2 SYDVKM. CDR3 length: 15 residues. V was clipped by 2 bases and J by 0 bases, with 8 bases between them. CDR3 in amino acids: CASSLEVSSYNEQFF. The CDR3 DNA reads TGTGCCAGCAGTTTAGAGGTGAGCTCCTACAATGAGCAGTTCTTC.